This entry lists 8 T cell receptor beta chains sequenced from one sample in a study of T-cell reconstitution after alpha-beta-depleted transplantation in children. Unique molecular identifiers were used to barcode this TCRbeta library. TCRdb called the PCR reads again in MiXCR, with one record for every CDR3 protein. The sample holds 420,000 or so distinct CDR3 sequences, about a tenth seen once. The sample consisted of PBMCs from the stem cell graft donor, taken from the stem cell graft. These TCRs come from a human donor who donated a stem cell graft to a child with acute myeloid leukemia.

This clonotype was recorded many times. The chain couples TRBV10-3 to TRBJ1-2, with 9 bases identical to TRBD1. J was trimmed by 2 bases and V by 5 bases; bases with no gene match: 3. This CDR3 has 14 amino acids. In germline, CDR1 is ENHRY, CDR2 SYGVKD. The CDR3 spells CAISPGTGNYGYTF. CDR3 in DNA: TGTGCCATCAGTCCCGGGACAGGGAACTATGGCTACACCTTC.

This clonotype was seen a few times. The chain combines TRBV12-3 or TRBV12-4 with TRBJ2-5; D may be TRBD1 or TRBD2 (5 bases each). This CDR3 region has 12 residues. V lost 2 bases, J lost 5 bases, and 6 bases lay in between. CDR3 DNA sequence: TGTGCCAGCAGTTTAAGGGACGAGACCCAGTACTTC. It specifies CASSLRDETQYF.

The table lists this clonotype with a few counts. The rearrangement uses TRBV12-3 or TRBV12-4 and TRBJ2-2; D perhaps matches TRBD2 (5 bases). The V end lost 3 bases, the J end lost 7 bases, and 12 bases lay between the germline ends. There are 14 residues in the CDR3. CDR3 nucleotide sequence: TGTGCCAGCAGTTTGGCCAGAGAGGGCGGGGAGCTGTTTTTT. Amino acid sequence: CASSLAREGGELFF.

This clonotype was detected ten times or more. This rearrangement joins TRBV7-2 to TRBJ2-7, with unresolved D. V was clipped by 1 base and J by 2 bases, with 9 bases between them. The CDR3 runs 14 residues. Per the germline V gene, CDR1 is SGHTA and CDR2 is FQGNSA. The CDR3 spells CASSLGASAYEQYF. CDR3 sequence (DNA): TGTGCCAGCAGCTTAGGGGCCTCTGCCTACGAGCAGTACTTC. The full variable domain, completed using reference TRBV7-2 and TRBJ2-7, is GAGVSQSPSNKVTEKGKDVELRCDPISGHTALYWYRQSLGQGLEFLIYFQGNSAPDKSGLPSDRFSAERTGGSVSTLTIQRTQQEDSAVYLCASSLGASAYEQYFGPGTRLTVT.

This chain joins TRBV7-8 and TRBJ1-1; D unresolved. Germline V gene data show CDR1 as SGHVS and CDR2 as FQNEAQ. The CDR3 spans 16 residues. Trimming took 5 bases from V and 1 from J, leaving 17 bases between them. CDR3 nucleotide sequence: TGTGCCAGCAGCGTCCACCGTCGGGGTGGGAACACTGAAGCTTTCTTT. Translating gives CASSVHRRGGNTEAFF.

This clonotype was picked up a small number of times. The V and J genes are TRBV3-1 and TRBJ1-1; D call uncertain. The V gene lost 1 base and the J gene lost 3 bases, with 6 bases spanning the gap. CDR3 length: 13 residues. Germline CDR1 and CDR2: LGHDT and YNNKEL (reference sequence). The CDR3 sequence: CASSQGVDTEAFF. In DNA, the CDR3 is TGTGCCAGCAGCCAAGGGGTGGACACTGAAGCTTTCTTT.

The chain links TRBV20-1 to TRBJ2-1; 9 nucleotides line up with TRBD1. The CDR3 length is 16 residues. Germline-derived CDR1 and CDR2 are DFQATT and SNEGSKA (reference sequence). V was pared by 3 bases and J by 7 bases, with 13 bases of the junction left unmatched. CDR3 DNA sequence: TGCAGTGCTAGGGGCCCTGGGGGACAGGGAGCGAATGAGCAGTTCTTC. This gives the protein CSARGPGGQGANEQFF.

The chain recombines TRBV12-3 or TRBV12-4 with TRBJ2-4; perhaps D is TRBD1 or TRBD2 (6 bases each). Trimming shortened V by 1 base and J by 3 bases, and 13 bases separated the two germline ends. The CDR3 has 16 amino acids. CDR3 in DNA: TGTGCCAGCAGTTTAGAGGGGGGCTCAGGCAAAAACATTCAGTACTTC. Amino acids: CASSLEGGSGKNIQYF.